The source of this T cell receptor beta chain is a study of blood T cells in healthy people across ages. Study observations and caveats: Naive CD4+ cell counts and diversity both ran higher in long-lived than in aged donors.

Between the trimmed V and J ends, which lost 5 bases and 5 bases, there was a span of 11 bases. The CDR3 runs 13 residues. This clonotype was observed a handful of times. As yet, its antigen is unknown. The use of a sample-barcoded 5' primer and a J-beta primer mix characterized a second PCR of roughly 6 to 11 cycles. TCRdb independently ran MiXCR on the 5' RACE reads; one entry per CDR3 protein. The sample shows 1.5 million to 2 million distinct CDR3 sequences, 28% of them seen only once. This sequence joins TRBV12-3 or TRBV12-4 and TRBJ2-3; no clear D gene. The specimen sequenced was blood. This TCR derives from a young woman in good health. CDR3 coding DNA: TGTGCCAGCAGTATCACAGAAAAAGATACGCAGTATTTT. Translating gives CASSITEKDTQYF.